This TCR beta chain originates from a study of a mutant IDH1 vaccine in newly diagnosed glioma. On the study more broadly: First vaccine doses came 4-6 weeks after radiotherapy alone, or with temozolomide cycles. The study held visit V12 at week 35 and visit V13 at week 47.

The assay was immunoSEQ multiplex PCR, and TCRdb's table has in-frame clones only and misses some. The sample lists just over 60,000 clones, under 85% occurring once. This CDR3 is 13 amino acids long. The ends were cut back, 5 bases at V and 8 bases at J, with 15 bases in the middle. Looked up from germline, CDR1 is SEHNR and CDR2 is FQNEAQ (reference sequence). Time point given: week 47, end of study. The content of each vaccine dose was 300 ug of mutant IDH1 20-mer peptide, and topical imiquimod accompanied it. Note on this clone: No antigen is known for it.

General study points: Vaccination induced immune responses in over 85% of patients. Pseudoprogression appeared unlinked to shifts in leading peripheral T cell clonotypes.

The sequencing here drew on PBMCs, taken from a glioma patient whose treatment included an IDH1 peptide vaccine. The chain recombines TRBV7-9 with TRBJ1-1; D is perhaps TRBD1 (6 bases). This clonotype was obtained from a man aged 25-45 years with glioma. The CDR3 is CASSLGTRKEAFF. The CDR3 coding sequence is TGTGCCAGCAGCCTCGGGACAAGAAAAGAAGCTTTCTTT.